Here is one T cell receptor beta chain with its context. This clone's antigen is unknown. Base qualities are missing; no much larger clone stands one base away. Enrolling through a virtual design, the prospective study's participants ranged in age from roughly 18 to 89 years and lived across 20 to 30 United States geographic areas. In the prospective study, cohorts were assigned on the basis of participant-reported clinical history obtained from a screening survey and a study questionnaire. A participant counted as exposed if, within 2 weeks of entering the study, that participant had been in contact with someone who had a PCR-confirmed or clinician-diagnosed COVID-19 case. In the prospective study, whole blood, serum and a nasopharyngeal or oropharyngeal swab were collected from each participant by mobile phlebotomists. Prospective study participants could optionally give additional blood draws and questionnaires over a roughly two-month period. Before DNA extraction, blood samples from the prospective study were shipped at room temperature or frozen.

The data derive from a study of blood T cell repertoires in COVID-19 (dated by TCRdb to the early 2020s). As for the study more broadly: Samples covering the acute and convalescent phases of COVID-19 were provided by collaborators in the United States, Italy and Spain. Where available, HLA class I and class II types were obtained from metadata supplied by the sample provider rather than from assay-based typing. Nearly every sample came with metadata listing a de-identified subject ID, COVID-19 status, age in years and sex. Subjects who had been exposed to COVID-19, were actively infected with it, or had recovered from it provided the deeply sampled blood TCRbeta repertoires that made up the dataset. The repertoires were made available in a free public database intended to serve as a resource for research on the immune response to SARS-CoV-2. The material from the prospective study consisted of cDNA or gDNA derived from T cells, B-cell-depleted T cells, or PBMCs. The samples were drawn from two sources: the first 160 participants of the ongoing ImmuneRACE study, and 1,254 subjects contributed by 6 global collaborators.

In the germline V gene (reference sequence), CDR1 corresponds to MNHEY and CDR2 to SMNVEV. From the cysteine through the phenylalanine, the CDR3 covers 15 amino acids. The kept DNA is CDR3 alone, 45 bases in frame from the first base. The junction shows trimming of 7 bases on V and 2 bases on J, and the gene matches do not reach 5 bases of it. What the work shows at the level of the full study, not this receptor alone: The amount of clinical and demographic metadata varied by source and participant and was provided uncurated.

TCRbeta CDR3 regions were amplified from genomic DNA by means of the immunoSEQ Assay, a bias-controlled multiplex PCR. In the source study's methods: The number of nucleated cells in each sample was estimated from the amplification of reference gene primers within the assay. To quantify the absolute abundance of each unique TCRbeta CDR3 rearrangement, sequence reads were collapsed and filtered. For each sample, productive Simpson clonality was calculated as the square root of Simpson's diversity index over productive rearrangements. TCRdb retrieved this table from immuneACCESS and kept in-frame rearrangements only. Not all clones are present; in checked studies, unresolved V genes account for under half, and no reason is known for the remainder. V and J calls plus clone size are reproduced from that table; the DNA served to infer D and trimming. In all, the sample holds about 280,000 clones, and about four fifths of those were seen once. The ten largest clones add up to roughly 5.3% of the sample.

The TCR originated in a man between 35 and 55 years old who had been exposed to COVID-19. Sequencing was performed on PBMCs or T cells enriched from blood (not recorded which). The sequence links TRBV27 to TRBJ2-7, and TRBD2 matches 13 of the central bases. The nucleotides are TGTGCCAGCATGGGACTAGCGGGATTAACCTACGAGCAGTACTTC. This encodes CASMGLAGLTYEQYF.